Following are 12 T cell receptor beta chains from one sample sequenced in a study of early T cells in non-severe SARS-CoV-2 infection. TCRdb re-derived calls from the 5' RACE reads in MiXCR, one entry per CDR3 protein. The sample lists around 83,000 distinct CDR3 sequences; approximately 12% were seen once. The sample consisted of whole blood, taken at baseline. These receptors all stem from an adult who was a healthcare worker with PCR-confirmed SARS-CoV-2 infection or an uninfected control (not recorded which).

V usage is TRBV15 and J usage is TRBJ1-1; D remains ambiguous. Germline assignment: CDR1 LNHNV and CDR2 YYDKDF (reference sequence). Trimming removed 1 base at V and 0 bases at J, with 3 bases between. The CDR3 sequence is 13 residues long. The chain's CDR3 is CATSRAVNTEAFF. For the CDR3, the DNA is TGTGCCACCAGCAGAGCCGTGAACACTGAAGCTTTCTTT.

This clonotype was counted many times. V usage is TRBV12-3 or TRBV12-4 and J usage is TRBJ1-6; 9 bases align to TRBD1. This CDR3 contains 12 residues. J was trimmed by 15 bases and V by 4 bases; bases with no gene match: 4. The CDR3 DNA reads TGTGCCAGCAGTTCCGGGACAGGGATCCTCCACTTT. It codes for CASSSGTGILHF.

This chain connects TRBV6-1 to TRBJ2-5; TRBD2 matches at 16 bases. Germline V CDR1 and CDR2: MNHNS, SASEGT. CDR3 length: 19 residues. Trimming at V came to 10 bases and at J to 5 bases, leaving 19 bases not matched to a gene. In nucleotides, the CDR3 is TGTGCCACCGAAGAACCCTCAGGGACTAGCGGGAGGGCCGTGGAGACCCAGTACTTC. The encoded protein is CATEEPSGTSGRAVETQYF.

The gene calls are TRBV25-1 and TRBJ2-3, with a possible D match to TRBD2 (5 bases). Germline CDR1 MGHDK, CDR2 SYGVNS. Deletions cut 4 bases from V and 0 bases from J, with 17 bases between. This CDR3 spans 17 amino acids. CDR3 DNA sequence: TGTGCCAGCAGTGCCAACCTGGGTAGGGAGAGCACAGATACGCAGTATTTT. Encoded protein: CASSANLGRESTDTQYF.

This rearrangement joins TRBV7-8 to TRBJ1-3; TRBD1 is a possible D gene (5 bases). Looked up from germline, CDR1 is SGHVS and CDR2 is FQNEAQ. CDR3 length: 16 residues. V was shortened by 4 bases and J by 0 bases, with 13 bases between the two germline ends. The DNA for the CDR3 is TGTGCCAGCAGCTCACGGGGGACCAGCTCTGGAAACACCATATATTTT. This sequence encodes CASSSRGTSSGNTIYF.

This clonotype was found many times. The gene calls are TRBV12-3 or TRBV12-4 and TRBJ2-7; TRBD2 is a possible D gene (6 bases). This CDR3 spans 13 amino acids. Between the trimmed V and J ends, which lost 7 bases and 4 bases, there was a span of 14 bases. The CDR3 loop is CASTREFQYEQYF. The DNA for the CDR3 is TGTGCCAGCACCCGGGAGTTCCAGTACGAGCAGTACTTC.

With regard to this clonotype: This may come from a read error, since a much larger clone is one base off. The chain carries TRBV7-6 and TRBJ2-3, with D unresolved. Trimming took 5 bases from V and 11 from J, leaving 26 bases between them. Germline CDR1 is SGHVS and CDR2 is FNYEAQ. The CDR3 totals 16 residues. CDR3 sequence (DNA): TGTGCCAGCAGCCCAATTCCGGGTCCCCCTCTCCATAAGCAGTATTTT. Its protein product is CASSPIPGPPLHKQYF. Together with reference TRBV7-6 and TRBJ2-3, the CDR3 gives the full variable domain: GAGVSQSPRYKVTKRGQDVALRCDPISGHVSLYWYRQALGQGPEFLTYFNYEAQQDKSGLPNDRFSAERPEGSISTLTIQRTEQRDSAMYRCASSPIPGPPLHKQYFGPGTRLTVL.

This sequence joins TRBV6-5 and TRBJ2-1; 14 bases are a match to TRBD2. V trimming: 5 bases; J trimming: 4 bases; junction bases outside the gene matches: 4. Germline V CDR1 and CDR2: MNHEY, SVGAGI. The CDR3 runs 16 residues. The CDR3 DNA follows: TGTGCCAGCAGTGCAAGGACTAGCGGGGGGTACAATGAGCAGTTCTTC. Translation: CASSARTSGGYNEQFF.

This clonotype has just a few counts. V usage is TRBV7-9 and J usage is TRBJ1-1; a possible D gene is TRBD1 (6 bases). V shed 2 bases and J shed 1 base, with 11 bases lying between them. The CDR3 loop spans 15 amino acids. Germline CDR1 SEHNR, CDR2 FQNEAQ (reference sequence). CDR3 residues: CASSLIQGQNTEAFF. Here the CDR3 DNA reads TGTGCCAGCAGCTTAATCCAGGGGCAGAACACTGAAGCTTTCTTT.

This clonotype was seen a few times. V gene TRBV3-2 combines with J gene TRBJ2-1; the table names TRBD2, a call not compared with the DNA. TRBV3-2 is a pseudogene. The CDR3 totals 17 residues. For the CDR3, the DNA is TGTGCCAGCAGCCAAGATCGGTCCCAGCGGGGGAACAATGAGCAGTTCTTC. Translated: CASSQDRSQRGNNEQFF.

V gene TRBV27 combines with J gene TRBJ2-4; maybe TRBD2 (6 bases). V was pared by 6 bases and J by 14 bases, with 17 bases between. The CDR3 consists of 12 residues. Per germline, CDR1 MNHEY and CDR2 SMNVEV (reference sequence). CDR3 sequence reads: CASSLSGGVKYF. The CDR3 DNA reads as TGTGCCAGCAGCCTATCTGGCGGGGTCAAGTACTTC.

This clonotype appeared many times. The chain carries TRBV6-5 and TRBJ1-5; the D gene is possibly TRBD1 (5 bases). The CDR3 extends over 15 amino acids. V lost 6 bases and J 0 bases, leaving 12 bases between the germline ends. Germline CDR1 and CDR2: MNHEY and SVGAGI. This chain's CDR3 is CASRSDRNSNQPQHF. The CDR3 region has the DNA TGTGCCAGCAGATCCGACAGAAATAGCAATCAGCCCCAGCATTTT.